This TCR beta chain was obtained from a study of cytomegalovirus exposure and HLA in healthy donors. The germline CDR1 and CDR2 sequences are SGHAT and FQNNGV. This CDR3 has 15 residues. Trimming removed 5 bases from V and 8 bases from J; junction bases left unmatched: 11. The PCR made use of 60 Vbeta and 13 Jbeta primers. Only in-frame clones appear in the TCRdb table, and some are missing; sequencing was by immunoSEQ multiplex PCR. Found here are 160,000 or so clones, about 80% of them singletons; the top ten hold about 9.1%. The origin of this receptor is a man between 18 and 29 years old in good health and CMV-seropositive. The chain combines TRBV11-2 with TRBJ2-1, with 8 bases fitting TRBD1. The source material was PBMCs. The CDR3 loop is CASSDPDRAVHEQFF. In DNA, the CDR3 is TGTGCCAGCAGCGACCCGGACAGGGCGGTTCATGAGCAGTTCTTC.